This T cell receptor beta chain was obtained from a study of shared clonotypes between healthy human individuals. Study-level points and caveats: The four-donor shared clonotypes exceeded non-shared clonotypes in generation probability, with non-shared ones scoring lower.

Method: immunoSEQ multiplex PCR; TCRdb's copy keeps in-frame clones and lacks some. The table has roughly 700,000 clones, less than 95% seen once. V was clipped by 5 bases and J by 0 bases, with 5 bases between them. Looked up from germline, CDR1 is SGHDN and CDR2 is FVKESK. The CDR3 extends over 12 amino acids. With regard to this clone: Antigen: not known.

The sequence came from a man aged 18 to 29 in good health. Some clones in this sample may be carry-over from other donors' samples. V is TRBV14 and J is TRBJ2-7; D is uncertain. Sequenced sample: memory CD8+ T cells from PBMCs. Stated subset: CD45RO+ cells pooled with CCR7-negative TemRA cells. The CDR3, as DNA: TGTGCCAGCAGCTGGGACTCCTACGAGCAGTACTTC. Protein sequence: CASSWDSYEQYF.